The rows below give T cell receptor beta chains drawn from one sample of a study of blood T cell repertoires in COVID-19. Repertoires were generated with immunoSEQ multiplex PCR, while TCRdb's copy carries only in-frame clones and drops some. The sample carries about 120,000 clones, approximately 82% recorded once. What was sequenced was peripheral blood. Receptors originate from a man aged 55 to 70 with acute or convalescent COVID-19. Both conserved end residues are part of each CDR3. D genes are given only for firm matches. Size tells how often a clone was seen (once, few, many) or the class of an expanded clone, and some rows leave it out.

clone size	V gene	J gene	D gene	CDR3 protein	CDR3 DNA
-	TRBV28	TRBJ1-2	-	CASSLRYGYTF	TGTGCCAGCAGTTTGCGCTATGGCTACACCTTC
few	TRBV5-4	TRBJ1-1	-	CASSLPRVTEAFF	TGTGCCAGCAGCTTGCCGCGGGTCACTGAAGCTTTCTTT
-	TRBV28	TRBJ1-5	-	CASSLEWQPQHF	TGTGCCAGCAGTTTGGAGTGGCAGCCCCAGCATTTT
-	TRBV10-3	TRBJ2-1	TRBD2	CAISESGLASYNEQFF	TGTGCCATCAGTGAGTCAGGACTAGCGTCCTACAATGAGCAGTTCTTC
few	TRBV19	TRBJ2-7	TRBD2	CASSRAGSGRAFHEQYF	TGTGCCAGTAGTAGAGCCGGTAGCGGGAGGGCCTTCCACGAGCAGTACTTC
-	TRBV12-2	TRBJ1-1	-	CASRPLRDRVKGDTEAFF	TGTGCAAGTCGCCCACTCCGGGACAGGGTAAAAGGGGACACTGAAGCTTTCTTT
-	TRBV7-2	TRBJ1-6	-	CASSLGRRPLHF	TGTGCCAGCAGCTTAGGCAGGAGGCCCCTCCACTTT
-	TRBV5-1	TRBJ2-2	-	CASSLNAGNTGELFF	TGCGCCAGCAGCTTGAATGCAGGGAACACCGGGGAGCTGTTTTTT
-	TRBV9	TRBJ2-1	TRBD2	CASSLTSGLYNEQFF	TGTGCCAGCAGCTTGACTAGCGGACTCTACAATGAGCAGTTCTTC
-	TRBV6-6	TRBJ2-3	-	CASSLATGADTQYF	TGTGCCAGCAGCCTAGCCACCGGGGCAGATACGCAGTATTTT
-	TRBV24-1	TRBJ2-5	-	CATSDGTGVEETQYF	TGTGCCACCAGTGATGGGACGGGAGTTGAAGAGACCCAGTACTTC
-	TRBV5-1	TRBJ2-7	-	CASRRGTSYEQYF	TGCGCCAGCAGACGCGGGACGTCCTACGAGCAGTACTTC
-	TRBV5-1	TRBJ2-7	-	CASSFEGGWRPEQYF	TGCGCCAGCAGCTTCGAGGGCGGGTGGCGACCCGAGCAGTACTTC
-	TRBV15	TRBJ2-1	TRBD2	CATSRILAGQYNEQFF	TGTGCCACCAGCAGGATCCTAGCGGGGCAATACAATGAGCAGTTCTTC
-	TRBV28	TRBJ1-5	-	CASRLPGQPQHF	TGTGCCAGCCGCCTACCCGGGCAGCCCCAGCATTTT
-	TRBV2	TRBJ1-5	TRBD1	CATTGGGQPQHF	TGTGCCACTACAGGGGGCGGTCAGCCCCAGCATTTT
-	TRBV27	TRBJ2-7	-	CASSPLTTGEQYF	TGTGCCAGCAGCCCCCTTACGACTGGTGAGCAGTACTTC
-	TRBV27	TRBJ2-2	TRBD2	CASSLVTSGLTGELFF	TGTGCCAGCAGTTTAGTGACTAGCGGACTCACCGGGGAGCTGTTTTTT
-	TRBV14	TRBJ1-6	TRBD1	CASSPGQLHSPLHF	TGTGCCAGCAGCCCGGGACAGTTGCATTCACCCCTCCACTTT
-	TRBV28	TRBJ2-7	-	CASSLVGGYNEQYF	TGTGCCAGCAGTTTAGTGGGGGGTTACAACGAGCAGTACTTC
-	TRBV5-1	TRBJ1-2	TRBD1	CASSLEGQGFGYTF	TGCGCCAGCAGCTTGGAGGGACAGGGATTCGGCTACACCTTC
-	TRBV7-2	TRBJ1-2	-	CASSLVTGASYGYTF	TGTGCCAGCAGCTTAGTTACAGGAGCTAGCTATGGCTACACCTTC
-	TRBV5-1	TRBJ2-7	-	CASSFSSYEQYF	TGCGCCAGCAGCTTCAGCTCCTACGAGCAGTACTTC
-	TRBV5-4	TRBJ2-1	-	CASSPGLAYNEQFF	TGTGCCAGCAGCCCGGGACTCGCGTACAATGAGCAGTTCTTC
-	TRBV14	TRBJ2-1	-	CASSPRADGEQFF	TGTGCCAGCAGCCCCAGGGCGGATGGTGAGCAGTTCTTC